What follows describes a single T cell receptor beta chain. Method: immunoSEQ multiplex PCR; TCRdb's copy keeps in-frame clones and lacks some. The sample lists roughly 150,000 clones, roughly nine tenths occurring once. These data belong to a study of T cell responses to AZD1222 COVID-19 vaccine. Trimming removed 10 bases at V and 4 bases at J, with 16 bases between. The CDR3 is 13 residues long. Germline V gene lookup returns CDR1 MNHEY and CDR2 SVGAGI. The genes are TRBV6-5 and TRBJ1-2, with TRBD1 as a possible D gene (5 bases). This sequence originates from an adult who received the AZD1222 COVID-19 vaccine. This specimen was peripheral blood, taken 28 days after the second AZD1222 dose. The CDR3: CATNAGGGYGYTF. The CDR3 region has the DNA TGTGCCACCAACGCCGGGGGGGGCTATGGCTACACCTTC.